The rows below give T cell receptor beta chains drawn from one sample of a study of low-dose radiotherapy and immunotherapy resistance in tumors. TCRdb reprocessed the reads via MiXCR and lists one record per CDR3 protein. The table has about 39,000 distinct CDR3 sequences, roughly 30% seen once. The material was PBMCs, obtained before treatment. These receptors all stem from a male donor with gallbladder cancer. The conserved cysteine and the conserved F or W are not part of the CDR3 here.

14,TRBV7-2,ASSLALRGGKETQY
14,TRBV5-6,ASSFFLAKGGGEQF
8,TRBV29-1,SVGEETQY
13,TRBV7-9,ASSLAGTGSYGYT
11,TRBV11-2,ASSRPPGNIQY
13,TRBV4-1,ASSHPVGTEETQY
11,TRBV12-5,ASGPSRYNEQF
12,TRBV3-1,ASSRGKNTGELF
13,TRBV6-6,ASSYPDLRTGELF
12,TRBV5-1,ASSFIGLAETQY
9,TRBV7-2,ASTSGYEQY
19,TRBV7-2,ASSLALGRTSGRAGAYEQY
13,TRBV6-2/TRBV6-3,ASSYGGTGNQPQH